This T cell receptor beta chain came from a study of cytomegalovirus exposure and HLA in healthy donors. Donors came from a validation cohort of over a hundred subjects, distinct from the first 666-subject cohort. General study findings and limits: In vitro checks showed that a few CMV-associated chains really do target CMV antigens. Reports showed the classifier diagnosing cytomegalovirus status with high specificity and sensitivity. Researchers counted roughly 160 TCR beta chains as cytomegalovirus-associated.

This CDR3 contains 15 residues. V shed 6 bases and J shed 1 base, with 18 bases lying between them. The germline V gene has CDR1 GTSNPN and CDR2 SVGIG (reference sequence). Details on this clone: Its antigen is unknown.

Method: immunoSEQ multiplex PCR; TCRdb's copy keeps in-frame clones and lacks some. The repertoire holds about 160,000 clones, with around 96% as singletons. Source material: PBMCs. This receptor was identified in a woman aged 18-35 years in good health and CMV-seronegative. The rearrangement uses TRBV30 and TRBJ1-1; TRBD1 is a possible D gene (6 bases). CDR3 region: CACRSWGLTNTEAFF. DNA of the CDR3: TGTGCCTGTAGATCGTGGGGGCTCACGAACACTGAAGCTTTCTTT. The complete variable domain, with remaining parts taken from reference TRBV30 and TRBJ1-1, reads SQTIHQWPATLVQPVGSPLSLECTVEGTSNPNLYWYRQAAGRGLQLLFYSVGIGQISSEVPQNLSASRPQDRQFILSSKKLLLSDSGFYLCACRSWGLTNTEAFFGQGTRLTVV.